This TCR beta chain was recovered during a study of monozygotic twins with cystic fibrosis. Clones were sequenced by immunoSEQ multiplex PCR, and TCRdb holds only the in-frame ones, with some missing. The sample has 14,000 or so clones, 85% to 90% seen once; the top ten hold about 0.69%. This CDR3 has 14 residues. Germline V gene sequence: CDR1 SNHLY, CDR2 FYNNEI. V dropped 5 bases and J dropped 4; count of bases not matched to a gene: 5. Specimen: blood. The V call is TRBV2, the J call TRBJ1-5, with 7 bases that match TRBD1. This clonotype was sampled from a boy between 5 and 17 years old with cystic fibrosis. In nucleotides, the CDR3 is TGTGCCAGCAGTTTACAGGGGCGTAATCAGCCCCAGCATTTT. It is translated as CASSLQGRNQPQHF.